These 32 T cell receptor beta chains originate from one sample sequenced in a study of human T cells and chemical hapten exposure. In TCRdb, the RACE reads were re-called with MiXCR into one record per CDR3 protein. The repertoire holds roughly 49,000 distinct CDR3 sequences, with around 4.5% as singletons. As for time point: healthy volunteer bleed at 2 weeks. Unfractionated whole blood yielded total RNA. Sequencing was performed on whole blood. The origin of the receptors is a female donor in good health. Some clones in this sample may be carry-over from other donors' samples.

This clonotype was seen ten or more times. The V gene is TRBV20-1, the J gene TRBJ1-1; a weak D match, TRBD1 (6 bases). V dropped 0 bases and J dropped 7 bases, with 12 bases sitting between them. Per the germline V gene, CDR1 is DFQATT and CDR2 is SNEGSKA (reference sequence). The CDR3 sequence is 13 residues long. CDR3 DNA: TGCAGTGCTAGAGACCCCGGCAGGGGTGAAGCTTTCTTT. Translating it yields CSARDPGRGEAFF.

This clonotype occurred many times. V gene TRBV6-5 combines with J gene TRBJ2-1; D may be TRBD2 (6 bases). Trimming removed 5 bases from V and 8 bases from J, with 16 bases in between. The CDR3 has 14 residues. Germline V gene data show CDR1 as MNHEY and CDR2 as SVGAGI. CDR3 amino acids: CASSKGLLEDEQFF. DNA for the CDR3: TGTGCCAGCAGTAAGGGACTGCTTGAGGATGAGCAGTTCTTC.

This clonotype came up many times. The chain recombines TRBV13 with TRBJ1-1; 7 bases align to TRBD1. The V segment lost 6 bases and the J segment 3 bases; nucleotides outside the gene matches: 1. The CDR3 contains 12 residues. CDR1 PRHDT and CDR2 FYEKMQ come from the germline V gene (reference sequence). The CDR3 coding sequence is TGTGCCAGCAGTACAGGGGACACTGAAGCTTTCTTT. Translated: CASSTGDTEAFF.

Many counts were recorded for this clonotype. This chain links TRBV12-3 or TRBV12-4 with TRBJ1-5; 9 bases map to TRBD1. CDR3 length: 17 residues. V dropped 6 bases and J dropped 4; count of bases not matched to a gene: 13. This CDR3 reads CASSRGQGTLQNQPQHF. CDR3 DNA sequence: TGTGCCAGCAGCCGCGGACAGGGGACGTTACAGAATCAGCCCCAGCATTTT.

In this sample, this clonotype turned up many times. For the CDR3, the DNA is TGTGCCAGCAGTTCCTCCGGGACAGGGATTCAGGAGACCCAGTACTTC. It is translated as CASSSSGTGIQETQYF. The chain is built from TRBV6-5 and TRBJ2-5, with 9 bases identical to TRBD1. Trimming at V came to 4 bases and at J to 5 bases, leaving 11 bases not matched to a gene. Germline assignment: CDR1 MNHEY and CDR2 SVGAGI. The CDR3 contains 16 residues.

This clonotype was observed a few times. The rearrangement links TRBV6-4 to TRBJ1-1; D unresolved. The CDR3 contains 13 residues. CDR1 and CDR2 (germline): MRHNA, SNTAGT. Trimming pared 0 bases from V and 3 bases from J, leaving 5 bases between. The CDR3 loop reads CASSDSEYTEAFF. The CDR3 region has the DNA TGTGCCAGCAGTGACTCGGAATACACTGAAGCTTTCTTT.

The table lists this clonotype with many counts. This chain links TRBV6-5 with TRBJ1-1, with D maybe TRBD1 (5 bases). Trimming cost V 0 bases and J 8 bases, with 10 bases left between them. This CDR3 is built from 13 residues. The V gene's germline CDR1 is MNHEY and CDR2 SVGAGI. CDR3 bases: TGTGCCAGCAGTTACTCGCTTGGGGGGGAAGCTTTCTTT. It translates to CASSYSLGGEAFF.

This clonotype was picked up many times. J is TRBJ1-6 and V is TRBV7-2; 7 nucleotides line up with TRBD1. The CDR3 extends over 15 amino acids. The germline V gene encodes CDR1 SGHTA and CDR2 FQGNSA. With 5 bases clipped from V and 8 bases from J, the junction kept 9 bases outside the gene matches. Written as DNA, the CDR3 is TGTGCCAGCAGCCGCGCGGGACAGCGTTATTCACCCCTCCACTTT. Translating it yields CASSRAGQRYSPLHF.

As regards this clonotype: This may stem from a read error, because a much larger clone lies one nucleotide away. This chain joins TRBV6-2 or TRBV6-3 and TRBJ1-1, with a possible D match to TRBD1 (6 bases). This CDR3 has 13 residues. CDR1 and CDR2 (germline): MNHEY, SVGEGT. Written as DNA, the CDR3 is TGTGCCAGCAGTTATCACAGGGACACTGAAGCTTCCTTT. Amino acid sequence: CASSYHRDTEASF.

This clonotype was seen repeatedly, ten times or more. In nucleotides, the CDR3 is TGTGCCAGCAGCCCGGGACTAGCGGGGTTAGATACGCAGTATTTT. Translated: CASSPGLAGLDTQYF. The chain has TRBV7-8 and TRBJ2-3; the match to TRBD2 covers 13 bases. Germline V gene lookup returns CDR1 SGHVS and CDR2 FQNEAQ. Trimming cost V 5 bases and J 5 bases; bases outside gene matches: 4. The CDR3 consists of 15 residues.

This clonotype was observed many times. The chain recombines TRBV7-2 with TRBJ1-2; D is unclear. The CDR3 runs 12 residues. The germline gives CDR1 SGHTA, CDR2 FQGNSA. V lost 3 bases and J lost 0, with 2 bases in between. The CDR3 DNA reads as TGTGCCAGCAGCTTTTCTAACTATGGCTACACCTTC. Translation: CASSFSNYGYTF.

This clonotype appeared many times. One end of the junction varies from germline; a read error may be responsible. V usage is TRBV2 and J usage is TRBJ1-2, with D possibly being TRBD1 (5 bases). Per germline, CDR1 SNHLY and CDR2 FYNNEI. The CDR3 spans 13 residues. CDR3 amino acids: CASREDSVYGYTF. The CDR3 region has the DNA TGTGCCAGCAGGGAAGACAGTGTCTATGGCTACACCTTC.

This clonotype was seen repeatedly, ten times or more. V gene TRBV29-1 combines with J gene TRBJ2-7, with TRBD2 matching over 12 bases. This CDR3 has 15 amino acids. V lost 6 bases, J lost 5 bases, and 11 bases stayed unmatched. The germline V gene has CDR1 SQVTM and CDR2 ANQGSEA. The DNA for the CDR3 is TGCAGCGTCTGGACTAGCGGGGAATCAAACAACGAGCAGTACTTC. This encodes CSVWTSGESNNEQYF.

This clonotype occurred many times. The chain carries TRBV20-1 and TRBJ2-3; 10 bases align to TRBD2. The V segment lost 6 bases and the J segment 1 base; nucleotides outside the gene matches: 7. CDR1 is DFQATT and CDR2 is SNEGSKA in the germline V gene (reference sequence). The CDR3 covers 15 residues. The CDR3 loop reads CSALLLAGGTDTQYF. As DNA, the CDR3 is TGCAGTGCCCTCCTCCTAGCGGGGGGCACAGATACGCAGTATTTT.

This clonotype has at least ten counts. The chain has TRBV12-3 or TRBV12-4 and TRBJ1-2, with D possibly being TRBD1 (5 bases). V lost 6 bases to trimming and J lost 5 bases, with 16 bases between them. The CDR3 runs 14 residues. CDR3 DNA: TGTGCCAGCAGCCCCAGGAGGGGCGCTTATGGCTACACCTTC. Encoded protein: CASSPRRGAYGYTF.

This clonotype was found many times. V and J are TRBV7-8 and TRBJ1-5, with 8 bases matching TRBD1. V was pared by 1 base and J by 5 bases, with 4 bases of the junction left unmatched. Germline V lookup: CDR1 SGHVS, CDR2 FQNEAQ. CDR3 length equals 15 residues. The CDR3 DNA sequence: TGTGCCAGCAGCTTAGGACAGGGGTGGGATCAGCCCCAGCATTTT. It is translated as CASSLGQGWDQPQHF.

This clonotype was recorded many times. The V call is TRBV29-1, the J call TRBJ2-5; TRBD2 aligns across 9 bases. V was clipped by 4 bases and J by 4 bases; unmatched bases: 13. The germline gives CDR1 SQVTM, CDR2 ANQGSEA. This CDR3 spans 16 amino acids. The CDR3 here is CSVGGYAGGPAETQYF. The CDR3 region has the DNA TGCAGCGTTGGGGGCTATGCGGGGGGGCCCGCAGAGACCCAGTACTTC.

This clonotype showed up many times. The chain combines TRBV5-1 with TRBJ1-5, with D hard to call. Germline CDR1 and CDR2: SGHRS and YFSETQ. The CDR3 consists of 15 residues. V gave up 0 bases and J gave up 3 bases, with 10 bases separating them. The CDR3 region has the DNA TGCGCCAGCAGCTTGGCCGGGCAGATCAATCAGCCCCAGCATTTT. This gives the protein CASSLAGQINQPQHF.

This clonotype occurred a few times. The chain has TRBV7-2 and TRBJ2-7; 14 bases line up with TRBD2. The germline V gene encodes CDR1 SGHTA and CDR2 FQGNSA. V dropped 5 bases and J dropped 1; count of bases not matched to a gene: 13. CDR3 length: 19 residues. DNA of the CDR3: TGTGCCAGCAGCAAACGGGGGGGACTAGCGGGGGCGAATTCCTACGAGCAGTACTTC. Protein: CASSKRGGLAGANSYEQYF.

This clonotype was seen at least ten times. This chain links TRBV6-4 with TRBJ2-3; D gene ambiguous. V was trimmed by 3 bases and J by 0 bases, leaving 7 bases between them. The V gene's germline CDR1 is MRHNA and CDR2 SNTAGT. The CDR3 length is 14 residues. CDR3 bases: TGTGCCAGCAGTGAGAAGGGAAGCACAGATACGCAGTATTTT. It is translated as CASSEKGSTDTQYF.

Only one count was recorded for this clonotype. Written as DNA, the CDR3 is TGTGCCAGCAGTGAAGCGCGATTTCTAGGGACAGAGGCATCGGGCAATCAGCCCCAGCATTTT. Translated: CASSEARFLGTEASGNQPQHF. The chain carries TRBV2 and TRBJ1-5; TRBD1 matches 7 bases. The V segment lost 0 bases and the J segment 2 bases; nucleotides outside the gene matches: 19. The CDR3 covers 21 residues. Germline V gives CDR1 SNHLY, CDR2 FYNNEI.

This clonotype was counted at least ten times. This sequence joins TRBV10-3 and TRBJ2-5, with 10 positions matching TRBD1. V lost 10 bases and J lost 1; bases outside the gene matches: 6. The length of the CDR3 is 14 residues. From germline, CDR1 is ENHRY and CDR2 SYGVKD. The CDR3: CATAGTGAQETQYF. CDR3 DNA: TGTGCCACCGCAGGGACAGGGGCCCAAGAGACCCAGTACTTC.

A few counts support this clonotype. The V and J genes are TRBV9 and TRBJ1-2, with D tentatively TRBD1 (5 bases). Germline V CDR1 and CDR2: SGDLS, YYNGEE. Trimming removed 3 bases at V and 3 bases at J, with 9 bases between. This CDR3 has 13 residues. This chain's CDR3 is CASSAGGDYGYTF. The CDR3, as DNA: TGTGCCAGCAGCGCCGGAGGGGACTATGGCTACACCTTC.

There are many counts of this clonotype. The chain links TRBV5-1 to TRBJ2-7, with D hard to call. V was shortened by 0 bases and J by 2 bases, with 6 bases between the two germline ends. From germline, CDR1 is SGHRS and CDR2 YFSETQ. CDR3 length: 13 residues. In DNA, the CDR3 is TGCGCCAGCAGCTTGGGGTCCCCCTACGAGCAGTACTTC. Translated, it gives CASSLGSPYEQYF. Full variable domain (outside the CDR3, taken from reference TRBV5-1 and TRBJ2-7): KAGVTQTPRYLIKTRGQQVTLSCSPISGHRSVSWYQQTPGQGLQFLFEYFSETQRNKGNFPGRFSGRQFSNSRSEMNVSTLELGDSALYLCASSLGSPYEQYFGPGTRLTVT.

This clonotype was recorded at least ten times. This chain joins TRBV7-9 and TRBJ2-3; 9 nucleotides align to TRBD2. CDR1 SEHNR and CDR2 FQNEAQ come from the germline V gene (reference sequence). There are 16 residues in the CDR3. V shed 4 bases, J shed 9 bases, and the junction held 14 bases outside the gene matches. The CDR3 here is CASSSTTGTSRWTQYF. DNA of the CDR3: TGTGCCAGCAGCTCGACCACCGGGACTAGCCGGTGGACGCAGTATTTT.

Many counts were recorded for this clonotype. The chain links TRBV7-2 to TRBJ2-6; no definite D call. CDR1 is SGHTA and CDR2 is FQGNSA in the germline V gene. The CDR3 runs to 15 residues. The V end was cut by 5 bases, the J end by 2 bases, with 10 bases between. The CDR3 reads CASSRARAGANVLTF. The CDR3 nucleotides read TGTGCCAGCAGCCGTGCCCGGGCTGGGGCCAACGTCCTGACTTTC.

This clonotype was detected many times. This chain links TRBV5-1 with TRBJ1-4, with D possibly TRBD1 on 5 matching bases. The CDR3 loop spans 15 amino acids. Trimming stripped 4 bases from V and 2 bases from J, with 12 bases between. Germline CDR1 is SGHRS and CDR2 is YFSETQ. The CDR3: CASSLQQATNEKLFF. CDR3 nucleotides: TGCGCCAGCAGCCTACAACAGGCCACTAATGAAAAACTGTTTTTT. Supplemented by reference TRBV5-1 and TRBJ1-4, the full variable domain reads KAGVTQTPRYLIKTRGQQVTLSCSPISGHRSVSWYQQTPGQGLQFLFEYFSETQRNKGNFPGRFSGRQFSNSRSEMNVSTLELGDSALYLCASSLQQATNEKLFFGSGTQLSVL.

This clonotype showed up many times. This sequence joins TRBV7-2 and TRBJ2-7; D is tentatively TRBD1 or TRBD2 (5 bases each). Germline V CDR1 and CDR2: SGHTA, FQGNSA. The CDR3 is 14 residues long. The ends were cut back, 5 bases at V and 10 bases at J, with 21 bases in the middle. In DNA form, the CDR3 reads TGTGCCAGCAGCCCCGAGGGGTTAGCTGTAGGCCAGTACTTC. Encoded protein: CASSPEGLAVGQYF. The full variable domain, in which reference TRBV7-2 and TRBJ2-7 provide the parts outside the CDR3, is GAGVSQSPSNKVTEKGKDVELRCDPISGHTALYWYRQSLGQGLEFLIYFQGNSAPDKSGLPSDRFSAERTGGSVSTLTIQRTQQEDSAVYLCASSPEGLAVGQYFGPGTRLTVT.

In its sample, this clonotype was seen many times. The chain joins TRBV5-6 to TRBJ1-2; 10 positions agree with TRBD1. Germline assignment: CDR1 SGHDT and CDR2 YYEEEE. This CDR3 is 14 amino acids long. The ends lost 0 bases at V and 7 bases at J; junction bases unmatched: 3. CDR3 DNA sequence: TGTGCCAGCAGCTTGGACGGGACAGGGGCTGGCTACACCTTC. Its protein is CASSLDGTGAGYTF.

The chain has TRBV20-1 and TRBJ1-1; D is unclear. CDR3 length: 15 amino acids. Germline V gives CDR1 DFQATT, CDR2 SNEGSKA (reference sequence). The CDR3 loop reads CRLRREIAENTEAFF. For the CDR3, the DNA is TGCAGACTAAGGCGCGAGATAGCAGAGAACACTGAAGCTTTCTTT.

This clonotype was found a few times. The chain employs TRBV5-8 and TRBJ2-6; D perhaps matches TRBD1 (6 bases). The CDR3 has 17 amino acids. Germline assignment: CDR1 SGHTS and CDR2 YDEGEE. Trimming removed 4 bases at V and 0 bases at J, with 14 bases between. The CDR3 DNA follows: TGTGCCAGCAGCCCCCCGGGACACTTCTCTGGGGCCAACGTCCTGACTTTC. It codes for CASSPPGHFSGANVLTF.

The chain uses TRBV14 and TRBJ2-2; no firm D call. The CDR3 is 17 amino acids. Per germline, CDR1 SGHDN and CDR2 FVKESK. The V and J ends lost 0 bases and 1 base respectively, with 12 bases between them. The CDR3 sequence: CASSQEMALWNTGELFF. CDR3 nucleotides: TGTGCCAGCAGCCAAGAGATGGCACTCTGGAACACCGGGGAGCTGTTTTTT.